This T cell receptor (beta chain) was found in a study of blood T cell repertoires in COVID-19. Study summary: The analysed material was cDNA or gDNA that came from T cells, B-cell-depleted T cells, or PBMCs.

V dropped 2 bases and J dropped 2 bases, with 13 bases sitting between them. Germline CDR1 reads MDHEN; CDR2 reads SYDVKM. This CDR3 spans 16 amino acids. Authors' methods: The authors estimated nucleated cell counts from reference gene primer amplification. Profiling relied on immunoSEQ multiplex PCR, and the TCRdb table lists in-frame clones only, not all of them. D and trimming were read from the DNA, whereas the V and J calls and clone size are those reported in that table. The data show 140,000 or so clones, about 91% seen once. This clonotype originated in a woman in her 50s with acute or convalescent COVID-19. Sequenced: peripheral blood. This chain joins TRBV28 and TRBJ1-5; D is perhaps TRBD1 (5 bases). In DNA, the CDR3 is TGTGCCAGCAGTTTACAGGCAGGGAGGGGCAATCAGCCCCAGCATTTT. It translates to CASSLQAGRGNQPQHF. The full variable domain, completed using reference TRBV28 and TRBJ1-5, is DVKVTQSSRYLVKRTGEKVFLECVQDMDHENMFWYRQDPGLGLRLIYFSYDVKMKEKGDIPEGYSVSREKKERFSLILESASTNQTSMYLCASSLQAGRGNQPQHFGDGTRLSIL.